A selection of T cell receptor beta chains follows, all from one sample in a study of cytomegalovirus exposure and HLA in healthy donors. Here immunoSEQ multiplex PCR was the method, and the copy in TCRdb shows in-frame clones only, minus some. This table holds under 150,000 clones, around four fifths found once. Sample: PBMCs. The receptors derive from a boy younger than 18 in good health and CMV-seronegative. Both conserved end residues are part of each CDR3.

J: TRBJ1-4
V: TRBV30
CDR3: CAWSRGQGALEKLFF

J: TRBJ2-1
V: TRBV25-1
CDR3: CASSGAGGPYNEQFF

J: TRBJ2-7
V: TRBV15
CDR3: CATSREGGGYEQYF

J: TRBJ1-2
V: TRBV21-1
CDR3: CARWYRGGGYTF

J: TRBJ2-1
V: TRBV10-1
CDR3: CASGRLAGWNEQFF

J: TRBJ2-1
V: TRBV7-3
CDR3: CASSLAGGRDSPQFF

J: TRBJ2-1
V: TRBV6-4
CDR3: CASSDMSGSSYNEQFF

J: TRBJ1-5
V: TRBV30
CDR3: CAWRQSDQPQHF

J: TRBJ1-2
V: TRBV6-1
CDR3: CASSDGRGAWGYTF

J: TRBJ2-2
V: TRBV11-1
CDR3: CASSLSQGVTGELFF